Below are 5 T cell receptor beta chains sequenced from a single sample in a study of OX40 agonist ivuxolimab in advanced cancers. Assay: immunoSEQ multiplex PCR; the TCRdb copy retains only in-frame clones and omits some. The sample records about 42,000 clones, around 83% being singletons. Sequencing was performed on CD4+ or CD8+ T cells sorted from blood, taken in a trial of the OX40 agonist ivuxolimab. These receptors originate from an adult with an advanced solid tumor such as melanoma, head and neck, liver or kidney cancer.

J is TRBJ1-5 and V is TRBV5-1, with D hard to call. The V end lost 0 bases, the J end lost 3 bases, and 10 bases lay between the germline ends. Germline V lookup: CDR1 SGHRS, CDR2 YFSETQ. The CDR3 extends over 15 amino acids. The CDR3 region has the DNA TGCGCCAGCAGCTTGGGGCTAGGGCTCAATCAGCCCCAGCATTTT. It translates to CASSLGLGLNQPQHF.

The chain carries TRBV10-3 and TRBJ1-1, with D uncertain. Germline values: CDR1 ENHRY, CDR2 SYGVKD. The CDR3 loop spans 15 amino acids. V dropped 7 bases and J dropped 3 bases, with 18 bases sitting between them. The CDR3 region has the DNA TGTGCCATCACCGAACCGGGGAAGGCCGACACTGAAGCTTTCTTT. Protein sequence: CAITEPGKADTEAFF.

The chain recombines TRBV20-1 with TRBJ1-2; D call uncertain. Trimming cost V 5 bases and J 6 bases, with 10 bases left between them. Germline V gives CDR1 DFQATT, CDR2 SNEGSKA (reference sequence). This CDR3 is 11 amino acids long. This CDR3 is CSALGGNGYTF. The CDR3 region has the DNA TGCAGTGCTCTGGGTGGGAATGGCTACACCTTC.

This clone appeared a single time. This chain joins TRBV9 and TRBJ1-2, with TRBD1 identical over 11 bases. The germline V gene encodes CDR1 SGDLS and CDR2 YYNGEE. V trimming: 3 bases; J trimming: 7 bases; junction bases outside the gene matches: 11. The CDR3 contains 16 residues. This CDR3 reads CASSAMDRGPSFGYTF. The CDR3 DNA follows: TGTGCCAGCAGCGCCATGGACAGGGGGCCTTCTTTTGGCTACACCTTC.

J is TRBJ1-3 and V is TRBV5-5; possibly TRBD1 for D (6 bases). V lost 0 bases to trimming and J lost 0 bases, with 13 bases between them. The CDR3 is 17 amino acids. From germline, CDR1 is SGHKS and CDR2 YYEKEE (reference sequence). The CDR3 protein is CASSLDQGLGSGNTIYF. In DNA, the CDR3 is TGTGCCAGCAGCTTGGATCAGGGGTTGGGCTCTGGAAACACCATATATTTT.